This record looks at one T cell receptor (beta chain) sequence and its context. The target antigen is unknown. The data are from a study of CD8+ T cells in alopecia areata. Study outcomes and limitations: Lesional tissue from the scalp (especially in alopecia totalis/universalis) showed higher clonality than normal scalp. Tissue-resident alphabeta T cells belonging to normal skin likewise get sequenced within scalp specimens.

Reverse transcription of extracted RNA yielded cDNA, which provided the sequencing template. The data were produced by immunoSEQ multiplex PCR, yet TCRdb's version contains in-frame clones alone and is incomplete. The table includes about 290,000 clones, roughly 64% detected once. This sample's treatment: oral pan-JAK inhibitor, 5-10 mg twice daily. From alopecia areata patients, lesional scalp punch biopsies and peripheral blood were collected. Trimming stripped 5 bases from V and 0 bases from J, with 9 bases between. The CDR3 contains 14 residues. From germline, CDR1 is SGHTA and CDR2 FQGNSA. The rearrangement joins TRBV7-2 to TRBJ2-3; tentative D call: TRBD2 (5 bases). The sequence came from a human donor with alopecia areata. Source: CD4+ T cells sorted from blood, taken at week 24, from a patient treated with tofacitinib. The CDR3 region has the DNA TGTGCCAGCAGCGTCGGCGGGAGCACAGATACGCAGTATTTT. It encodes CASSVGGSTDTQYF.